Below, 14 T cell receptor beta chains from the same sample are listed, as sequenced in a study of blood T cell repertoires in COVID-19. The method was immunoSEQ multiplex PCR; TCRdb's version includes in-frame clones alone and lacks a portion of them. The sample contains 470,000 or so clones, around 90% of which appear only once. Sequenced: PBMCs or T cells enriched from blood (not recorded which). These receptors originate from a woman between 18 and 30 years old with acute COVID-19.

The chain links TRBV7-9 to TRBJ2-7; the match to TRBD1 covers 7 bases. CDR1 is SEHNR and CDR2 is FQNEAQ in the germline V gene (reference sequence). The CDR3 extends over 16 amino acids. V trimming: 0 bases; J trimming: 7 bases; junction bases outside the gene matches: 12. The CDR3 region is CASSLAFATGTKEQYF. CDR3 nucleotides: TGTGCCAGCAGCTTAGCTTTCGCGACAGGGACGAAAGAGCAGTACTTC.

The rearrangement uses TRBV5-1 and TRBJ1-1, with no clear D. The CDR3 length is 13 residues. Germline CDR1 and CDR2: SGHRS and YFSETQ. V was cut by 5 bases and J by 1 base, with 9 bases left in between. The CDR3 loop reads CASRGGANTEAFF. CDR3 coding DNA: TGCGCCAGCAGAGGCGGAGCGAACACTGAAGCTTTCTTT.

The gene calls are TRBV2 and TRBJ1-5, with D tentatively TRBD1 (5 bases). V gave up 7 bases and J gave up 0 bases, with 13 bases separating them. Per germline, CDR1 SNHLY and CDR2 FYNNEI. This CDR3 has 15 residues. The DNA for the CDR3 is TGTGCCAGCAACCAGGGCTGGGATAGCAATCAGCCCCAGCATTTT. Translation: CASNQGWDSNQPQHF.

The gene calls are TRBV11-2 and TRBJ1-1; the D is unclear. V lost 3 bases and J lost 4, with 3 bases in between. Germline V gene data show CDR1 as SGHAT and CDR2 as FQNNGV. This CDR3 has 11 amino acids. CDR3 amino acids: CASSLSTEAFF. The CDR3 DNA sequence: TGTGCCAGCAGCTTGAGCACTGAAGCTTTCTTT.

The chain carries TRBV28 and TRBJ1-4, with 12 positions matching TRBD1. The CDR3 length is 17 residues. Trimming at V came to 4 bases and at J to 7 bases, leaving 10 bases not matched to a gene. Germline CDR1 reads MDHEN; CDR2 reads SYDVKM. The CDR3 coding sequence is TGTGCCAGCAGTTCACCGGGACAGGGGGCGATTGGTGAAAAACTGTTTTTT. It encodes CASSSPGQGAIGEKLFF.

The chain couples TRBV6-5 to TRBJ2-2; D is perhaps TRBD2 (5 bases). Germline loops: CDR1 MNHEY, CDR2 SVGAGI. The germline V and J ends were trimmed by 7 bases and 6 bases, with 9 bases remaining between them. The CDR3 has 12 amino acids. CDR3 region: CASMVEAGELFF. The CDR3 nucleotides read TGTGCCAGCATGGTGGAGGCCGGGGAGCTGTTTTTT.

Concerning this clone itself: Its ends do not fully match the called genes, so a read error is possible. CDR3 region: CASCDGTGGLDTEAFF. The CDR3 region has the DNA TGTGCCAGCTGTGACGGGACAGGGGGCTTGGACACTGAAGCTTTCTTT. The gene calls are TRBV6-1 and TRBJ1-1, with 12 bases fitting TRBD1. Germline V gene lookup returns CDR1 MNHNS and CDR2 SASEGT. This CDR3 spans 16 amino acids.

This chain links TRBV5-6 with TRBJ1-2, with a possible D match to TRBD1 (5 bases). CDR3 length: 15 amino acids. Trimming removed 4 bases at V and 2 bases at J, with 15 bases between. The germline CDR1 and CDR2 sequences are SGHDT and YYEEEE. The chain's CDR3 is CASSGLGLGNYGYTF. In DNA, the CDR3 is TGTGCCAGCAGCGGGCTGGGGCTGGGGAACTATGGCTACACCTTC.

The CDR3 protein is CASSLGQNSPLHF. The CDR3 DNA is TGTGCCAGCTCTCTCGGACAAAATTCACCCCTCCACTTT. This chain uses TRBV18 with TRBJ1-6; perhaps TRBD1 as D (5 bases). V lost 6 bases to trimming and J lost 7 bases, with 10 bases between them. CDR1 KGHSH and CDR2 LQKENI come from the germline V gene. The CDR3 sequence is 13 residues long.

The chain uses TRBV14 and TRBJ1-3; D is perhaps TRBD1 (5 bases). Germline V gives CDR1 SGHDN, CDR2 FVKESK. The CDR3 is 18 amino acids. V gave up 1 base and J gave up 0 bases, with 16 bases separating them. CDR3 residues: CASSQAGLKPSSGNTIYF. The CDR3 region has the DNA TGTGCCAGCAGCCAAGCGGGACTCAAGCCTAGCTCTGGAAACACCATATATTTT.

CDR3: CASSPGQAGDTQYF. The CDR3 nucleotides read TGCGCCAGCAGCCCTGGACAGGCTGGAGATACGCAGTATTTT. V is TRBV4-3 and J is TRBJ2-3, with 7 bases lining up with TRBD1. V lost 4 bases and J lost 5; bases outside the gene matches: 6. Germline CDR1 reads LGHNA; CDR2 reads YSLEER. The CDR3 loop spans 14 amino acids.

The J gene is TRBJ1-2, the V gene TRBV2; 7 bases are shared with TRBD1. CDR1 and CDR2 (germline): SNHLY, FYNNEI. The trim removed 1 base at V and 8 bases at J, leaving 10 bases unmatched. The CDR3 covers 15 residues. The CDR3 loop is CASSEVTGSRGGYTF. CDR3 bases: TGTGCCAGCAGTGAAGTGACAGGGAGCCGTGGGGGCTACACCTTC. Variable domain in full (rest from reference TRBV2 and TRBJ1-2): EPEVTQTPSHQVTQMGQEVILRCVPISNHLYFYWYRQILGQKVEFLVSFYNNEISEKSEIFDDQFSVERPDGSNFTLKIRSTKLEDSAMYFCASSEVTGSRGGYTFGSGTRLTVV.

The rearrangement links TRBV19 to TRBJ2-7, with 9 bases identical to TRBD2. Germline CDR1 and CDR2: LNHDA and SQIVND (reference sequence). The CDR3 runs to 15 residues. J lost 2 bases, V lost 3 bases, and 5 bases had no gene match. The CDR3 region is CASSMDSGRAYEQYF. In DNA form, the CDR3 reads TGTGCCAGTAGTATGGATAGCGGGAGAGCCTACGAGCAGTACTTC.

The chain recombines TRBV6-6 with TRBJ1-1; a weak D match, TRBD1 (5 bases). This CDR3 has 13 amino acids. The V end lost 2 bases, the J end lost 3 bases, and 7 bases lay between the germline ends. Germline V gene lookup returns CDR1 MNHNY and CDR2 SVGAGI (reference sequence). The CDR3 sequence is CASSYAGHTEAFF. CDR3 DNA sequence: TGTGCCAGCAGTTACGCAGGGCACACTGAAGCTTTCTTT.